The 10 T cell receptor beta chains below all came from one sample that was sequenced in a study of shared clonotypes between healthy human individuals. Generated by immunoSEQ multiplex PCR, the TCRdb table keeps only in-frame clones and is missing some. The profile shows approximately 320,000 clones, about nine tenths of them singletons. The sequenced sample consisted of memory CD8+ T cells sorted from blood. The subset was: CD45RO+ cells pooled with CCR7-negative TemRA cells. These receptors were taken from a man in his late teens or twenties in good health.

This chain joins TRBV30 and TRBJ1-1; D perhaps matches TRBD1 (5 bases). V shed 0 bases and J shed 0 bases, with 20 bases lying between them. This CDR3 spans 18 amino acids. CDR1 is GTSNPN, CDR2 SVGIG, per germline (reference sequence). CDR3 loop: CAWSVHWDEGWLNTEAFF. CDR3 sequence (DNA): TGTGCCTGGAGTGTCCATTGGGACGAGGGGTGGCTGAACACTGAAGCTTTCTTT.

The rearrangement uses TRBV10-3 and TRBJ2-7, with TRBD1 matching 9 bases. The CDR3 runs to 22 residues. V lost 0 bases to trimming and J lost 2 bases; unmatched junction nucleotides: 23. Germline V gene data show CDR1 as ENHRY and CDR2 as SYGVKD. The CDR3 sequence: CAISESGTGKERDPRATYEQYF. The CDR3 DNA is TGTGCCATCAGTGAGTCTGGGACAGGGAAGGAGCGGGACCCGAGGGCCACCTACGAGCAGTACTTC.

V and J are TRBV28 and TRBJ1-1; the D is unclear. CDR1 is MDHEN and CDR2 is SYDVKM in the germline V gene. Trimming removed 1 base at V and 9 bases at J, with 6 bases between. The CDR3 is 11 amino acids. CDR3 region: CASSLSGKAFF. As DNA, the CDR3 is TGTGCCAGCAGTTTATCGGGGAAAGCTTTCTTT.

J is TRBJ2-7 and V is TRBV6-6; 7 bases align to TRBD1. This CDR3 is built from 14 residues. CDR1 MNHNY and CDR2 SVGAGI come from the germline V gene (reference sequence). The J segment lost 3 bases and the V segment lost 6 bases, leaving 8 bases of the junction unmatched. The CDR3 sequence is CASRDWTGRYEQYF. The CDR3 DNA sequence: TGTGCCAGCAGAGATTGGACAGGCCGCTACGAGCAGTACTTC.

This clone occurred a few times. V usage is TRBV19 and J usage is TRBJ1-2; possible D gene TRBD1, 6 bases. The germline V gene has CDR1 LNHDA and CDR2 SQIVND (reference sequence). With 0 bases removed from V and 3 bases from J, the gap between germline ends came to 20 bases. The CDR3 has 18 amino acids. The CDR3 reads CASSIDATLTGDYYGYTF. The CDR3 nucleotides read TGTGCCAGTAGTATAGATGCGACCTTGACAGGAGACTACTATGGCTACACCTTC.

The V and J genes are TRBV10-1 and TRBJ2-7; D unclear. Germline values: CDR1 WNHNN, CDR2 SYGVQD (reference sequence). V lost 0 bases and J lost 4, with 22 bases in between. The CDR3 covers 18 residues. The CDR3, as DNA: TGCGCCAGCAGTGAGTCACTGTTGTGGGCCCCCGGGCAGTACGAGCAGTACTTC. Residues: CASSESLLWAPGQYEQYF.

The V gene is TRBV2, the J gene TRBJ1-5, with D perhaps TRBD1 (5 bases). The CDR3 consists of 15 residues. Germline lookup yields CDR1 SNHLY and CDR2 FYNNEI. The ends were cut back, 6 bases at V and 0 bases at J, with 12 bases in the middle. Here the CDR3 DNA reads TGTGCCAGCAGGGAACCCAGGGTTAGCAATCAGCCCCAGCATTTT. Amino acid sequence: CASREPRVSNQPQHF. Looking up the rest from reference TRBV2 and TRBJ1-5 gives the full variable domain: EPEVTQTPSHQVTQMGQEVILRCVPISNHLYFYWYRQILGQKVEFLVSFYNNEISEKSEIFDDQFSVERPDGSNFTLKIRSTKLEDSAMYFCASREPRVSNQPQHFGDGTRLSIL.

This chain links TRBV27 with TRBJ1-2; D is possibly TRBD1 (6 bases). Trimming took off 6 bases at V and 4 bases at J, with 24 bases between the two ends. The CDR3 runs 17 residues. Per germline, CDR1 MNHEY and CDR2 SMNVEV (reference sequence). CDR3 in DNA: TGTGCCAGCAGCGACCAGATTTACAGGGAAAAATTCTATGGCTACACCTTC. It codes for CASSDQIYREKFYGYTF.

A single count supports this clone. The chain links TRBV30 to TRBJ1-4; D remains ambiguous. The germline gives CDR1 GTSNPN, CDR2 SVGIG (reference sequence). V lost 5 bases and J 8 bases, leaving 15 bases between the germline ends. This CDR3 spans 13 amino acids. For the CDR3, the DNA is TGTGCCTGGGTCGGACTTAATGAAGAAAAACTGTTTTTT. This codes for CAWVGLNEEKLFF.

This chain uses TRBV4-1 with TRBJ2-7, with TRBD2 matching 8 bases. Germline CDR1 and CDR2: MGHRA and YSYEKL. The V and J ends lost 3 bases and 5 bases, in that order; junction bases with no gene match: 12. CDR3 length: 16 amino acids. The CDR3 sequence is CASSHAPGDGRDEQYF. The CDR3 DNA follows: TGCGCCAGCAGCCACGCCCCGGGAGACGGGAGGGACGAGCAGTACTTC.